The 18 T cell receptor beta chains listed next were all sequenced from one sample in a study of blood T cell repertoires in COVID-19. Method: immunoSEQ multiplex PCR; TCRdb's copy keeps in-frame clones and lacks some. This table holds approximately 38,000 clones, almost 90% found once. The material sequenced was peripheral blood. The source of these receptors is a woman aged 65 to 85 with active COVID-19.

CDR3 sequence reads: CASSLVGGSEKLFF. CDR3 sequence (DNA): TGTGCCAGCAGCTTAGTGGGAGGCTCCGAAAAACTGTTTTTT. V gene TRBV7-2 combines with J gene TRBJ1-4; D remains ambiguous. V lost 1 base and J lost 8, with 11 bases in between. Germline V gene lookup returns CDR1 SGHTA and CDR2 FQGNSA. CDR3 size: 14 residues.

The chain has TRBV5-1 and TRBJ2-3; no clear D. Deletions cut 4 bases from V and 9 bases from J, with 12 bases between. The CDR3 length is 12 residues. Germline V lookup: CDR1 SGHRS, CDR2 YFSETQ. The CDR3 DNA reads TGCGCCAGCAGCCTTGACTCCCAGACGCAGTATTTT. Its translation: CASSLDSQTQYF.

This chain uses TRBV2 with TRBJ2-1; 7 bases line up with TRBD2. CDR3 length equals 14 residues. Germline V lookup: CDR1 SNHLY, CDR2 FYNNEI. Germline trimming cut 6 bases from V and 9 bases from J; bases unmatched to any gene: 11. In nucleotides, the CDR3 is TGTGCCAGCAGACCCTCCGGGGCTAGCGGTGAGCAGTTCTTC. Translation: CASRPSGASGEQFF.

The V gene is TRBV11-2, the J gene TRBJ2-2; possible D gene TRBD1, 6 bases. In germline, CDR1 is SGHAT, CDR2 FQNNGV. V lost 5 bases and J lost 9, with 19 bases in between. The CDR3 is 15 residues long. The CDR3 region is CASSQGSGAGRELFF. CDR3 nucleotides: TGTGCCAGCAGCCAGGGGTCCGGGGCTGGGAGGGAGCTGTTTTTT.

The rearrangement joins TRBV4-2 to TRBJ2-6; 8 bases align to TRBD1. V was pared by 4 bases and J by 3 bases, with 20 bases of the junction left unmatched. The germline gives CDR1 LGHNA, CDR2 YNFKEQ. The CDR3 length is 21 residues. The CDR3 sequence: CASSLTFKNGQGEVGANVLTF. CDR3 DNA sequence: TGTGCCAGCAGCCTCACCTTTAAAAACGGACAGGGAGAAGTTGGGGCCAACGTCCTGACTTTC.

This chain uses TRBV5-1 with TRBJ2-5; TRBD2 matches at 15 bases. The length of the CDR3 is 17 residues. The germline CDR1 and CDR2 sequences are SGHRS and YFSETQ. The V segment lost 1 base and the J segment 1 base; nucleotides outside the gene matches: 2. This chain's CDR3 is CASSLLGLAGGQETQYF. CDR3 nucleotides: TGCGCCAGCAGCTTGTTGGGACTAGCGGGGGGCCAAGAGACCCAGTACTTC.

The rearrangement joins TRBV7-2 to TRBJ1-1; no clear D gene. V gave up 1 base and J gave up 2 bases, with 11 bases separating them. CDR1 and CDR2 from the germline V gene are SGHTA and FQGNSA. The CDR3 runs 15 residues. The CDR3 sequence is CASSLGGRTNTEAFF. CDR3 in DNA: TGTGCCAGCAGCTTAGGAGGGCGAACTAACACTGAAGCTTTCTTT.

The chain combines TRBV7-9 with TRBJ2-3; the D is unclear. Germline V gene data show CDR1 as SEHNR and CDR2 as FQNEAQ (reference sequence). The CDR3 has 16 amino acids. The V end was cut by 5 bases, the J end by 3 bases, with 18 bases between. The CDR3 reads CASSPIYVRATDTQYF. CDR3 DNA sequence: TGTGCCAGCAGCCCCATATACGTTCGCGCGACAGATACGCAGTATTTT.

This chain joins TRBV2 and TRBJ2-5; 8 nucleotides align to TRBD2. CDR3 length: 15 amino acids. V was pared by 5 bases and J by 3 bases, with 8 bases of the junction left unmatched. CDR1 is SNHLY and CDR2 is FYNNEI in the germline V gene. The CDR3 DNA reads TGTGCCAGCAGTCCCCGTTGGGGACTAGAAGAGACCCAGTACTTC. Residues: CASSPRWGLEETQYF.

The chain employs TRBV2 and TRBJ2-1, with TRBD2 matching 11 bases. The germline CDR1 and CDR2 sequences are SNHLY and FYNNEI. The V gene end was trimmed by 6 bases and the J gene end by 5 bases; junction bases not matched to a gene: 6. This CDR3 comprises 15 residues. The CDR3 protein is CASSGTSGTNNEQFF. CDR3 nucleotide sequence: TGTGCCAGCAGCGGGACTAGCGGAACTAACAATGAGCAGTTCTTC.

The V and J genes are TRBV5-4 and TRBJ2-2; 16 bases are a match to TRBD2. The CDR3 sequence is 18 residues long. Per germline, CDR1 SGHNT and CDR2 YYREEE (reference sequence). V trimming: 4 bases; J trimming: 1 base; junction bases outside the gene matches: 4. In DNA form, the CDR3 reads TGTGCCAGCAGCCGGGGACTAGCGGGGGGGCAGAACACCGGGGAGCTGTTTTTT. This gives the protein CASSRGLAGGQNTGELFF.

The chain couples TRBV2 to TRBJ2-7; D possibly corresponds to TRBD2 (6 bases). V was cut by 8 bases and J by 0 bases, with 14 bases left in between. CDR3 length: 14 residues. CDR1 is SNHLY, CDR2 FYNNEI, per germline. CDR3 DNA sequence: TGTGCCAGCGGGGGACTTTCAAGCTCCTACGAGCAGTACTTC. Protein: CASGGLSSSYEQYF.

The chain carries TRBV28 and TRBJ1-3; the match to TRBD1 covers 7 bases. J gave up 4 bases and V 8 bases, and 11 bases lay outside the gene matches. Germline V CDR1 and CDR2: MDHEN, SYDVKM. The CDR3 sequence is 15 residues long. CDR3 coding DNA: TGTGCCAGCGCCCCCCACGGGGACAGCGGAAACACCATATATTTT. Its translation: CASAPHGDSGNTIYF.

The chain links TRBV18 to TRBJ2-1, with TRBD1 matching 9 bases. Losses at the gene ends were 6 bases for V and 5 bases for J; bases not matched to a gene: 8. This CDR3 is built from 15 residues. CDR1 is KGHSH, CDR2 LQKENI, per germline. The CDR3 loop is CASSKGQGLHNEQFF. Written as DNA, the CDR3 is TGTGCCAGCTCTAAGGGACAGGGTCTCCACAATGAGCAGTTCTTC.

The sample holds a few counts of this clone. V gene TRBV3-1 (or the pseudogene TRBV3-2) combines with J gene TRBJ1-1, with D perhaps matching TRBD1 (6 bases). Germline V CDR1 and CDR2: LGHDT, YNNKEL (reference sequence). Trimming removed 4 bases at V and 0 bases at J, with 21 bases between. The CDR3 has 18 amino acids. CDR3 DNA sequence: TGTGCCAGCAGCCCAACTTACCGATACAGGGTCGTGAACACTGAAGCTTTCTTT. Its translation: CASSPTYRYRVVNTEAFF.

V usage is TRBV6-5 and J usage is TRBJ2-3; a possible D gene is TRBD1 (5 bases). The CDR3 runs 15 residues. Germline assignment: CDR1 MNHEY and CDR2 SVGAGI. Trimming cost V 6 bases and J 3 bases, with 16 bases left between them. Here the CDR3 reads CASRGSKGRTDTQYF. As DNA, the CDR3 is TGTGCCAGCAGGGGTAGCAAGGGGCGAACAGATACGCAGTATTTT.

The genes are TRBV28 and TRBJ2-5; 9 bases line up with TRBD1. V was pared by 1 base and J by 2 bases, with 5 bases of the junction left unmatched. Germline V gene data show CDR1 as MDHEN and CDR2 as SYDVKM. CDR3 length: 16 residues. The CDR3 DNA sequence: TGTGCCAGCAGTTTATTGGCCGGGACAGGGCAAGAGACCCAGTACTTC. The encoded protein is CASSLLAGTGQETQYF.

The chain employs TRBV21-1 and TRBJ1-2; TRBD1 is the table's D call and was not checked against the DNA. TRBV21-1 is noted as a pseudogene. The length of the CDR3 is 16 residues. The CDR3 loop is CASSKARDSQNYGYTF. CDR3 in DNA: TGTGCCAGCAGCAAAGCTCGTGACAGCCAGAACTATGGCTACACCTTC.